The 24 T cell receptor beta chains given below trace back to one sample, sequenced in a study of shared clonotypes between healthy human individuals. Clones were sequenced by immunoSEQ multiplex PCR, and TCRdb holds only the in-frame ones, with some missing. The repertoire has 950,000 to 1,200,000 clones, approximately 80% of them found once; the top ten carry approximately 0.9%. Source material: memory CD4+ T cells from PBMCs. As for subset: CD45RA-negative fraction. These receptors were obtained from a young man in good health. Some clones in this sample may be carry-over from other donors' samples.

The V and J genes are TRBV5-1 and TRBJ1-4; tentatively, D is TRBD1 (6 bases). Germline V gives CDR1 SGHRS, CDR2 YFSETQ. This CDR3 is built from 15 residues. Between the trimmed V and J ends, which lost 1 base and 5 bases, there was a span of 12 bases. CDR3 amino acids: CASSLLTGRNEKLFF. CDR3 bases: TGCGCCAGCAGCTTGCTTACAGGGAGGAATGAAAAACTGTTTTTT.

With respect to this clone: This clone may be a read error of a much larger clone one base away. Additional DNA sequences in this sample encode the identical CDR3. This chain joins TRBV6-6 and TRBJ2-5, with 10 bases lining up with TRBD1. The germline V gene encodes CDR1 MNHNY and CDR2 SVGAGI (reference sequence). The CDR3 contains 15 residues. The CDR3 region is CASSRGTGAQETQYF. Here the CDR3 DNA reads TGCGCCAGCAGTAGGGGGACAGGGGCGCAAGAGACCCAGTACTTC.

In regard to this clone: Other DNA sequences in this sample translate to the same CDR3. The J gene is TRBJ1-5, the V gene TRBV4-1; 7 nucleotides agree with TRBD1. The CDR3 is 14 residues long. Germline trimming cut 6 bases from V and 3 bases from J; bases unmatched to any gene: 5. The germline V gene encodes CDR1 MGHRA and CDR2 YSYEKL. CDR3 region: CASSQDRNNQPQHF. CDR3 sequence (DNA): TGCGCCAGCAGTCAGGACAGGAACAATCAGCCCCAGCATTTT.

V is TRBV7-2 and J is TRBJ1-2; TRBD1 matches at 7 bases. Germline CDR1 SGHTA, CDR2 FQGNSA. V lost 4 bases to trimming and J lost 2 bases; unmatched junction nucleotides: 7. The CDR3 is made up of 15 amino acids. CDR3 DNA sequence: TGTGCCAGCAGCTATTTACCAGGGGGGAACTATGGCTACACCTTC. This sequence encodes CASSYLPGGNYGYTF.

The chain has TRBV2 and TRBJ1-5; maybe TRBD1 (5 bases). Germline CDR1 is SNHLY and CDR2 is FYNNEI. This CDR3 spans 15 amino acids. V gave up 8 bases and J gave up 3 bases, with 17 bases separating them. In DNA form, the CDR3 reads TGTGCCAGCGGGGCCATACGGAAAATCAATCAGCCCCAGCATTTT. Translated: CASGAIRKINQPQHF.

This clone was seen once. CDR3 nucleotide sequence: TGTGCCAGCAGACGGGACACCTCTGGAAACACCATATATTTT. This gives the protein CASRRDTSGNTIYF. The J gene is TRBJ1-3, the V gene TRBV2, with D possibly TRBD1 on 6 matching bases. With 6 bases removed from V and 0 bases from J, the gap between germline ends came to 9 bases. The CDR3 covers 14 residues. Per the germline V gene, CDR1 is SNHLY and CDR2 is FYNNEI.

This clone showed up just once. The V call is TRBV5-1, the J call TRBJ2-3; 9 bases are a match to TRBD2. Germline-derived CDR1 and CDR2 are SGHRS and YFSETQ. The length of the CDR3 is 17 residues. Unmatched junction bases numbered 12, after V lost 1 base and J lost 6 bases. CDR3 amino acids: CASSLPVLAGWEDTQYF. CDR3 DNA: TGCGCCAGCAGCTTGCCCGTCCTAGCGGGGTGGGAGGATACGCAGTATTTT. The whole variable domain, filled in from reference TRBV5-1 and TRBJ2-3, reads KAGVTQTPRYLIKTRGQQVTLSCSPISGHRSVSWYQQTPGQGLQFLFEYFSETQRNKGNFPGRFSGRQFSNSRSEMNVSTLELGDSALYLCASSLPVLAGWEDTQYFGPGTRLTVL.

The chain links TRBV5-1 to TRBJ1-3; D might be TRBD1 (6 bases). Trimming pared 1 base from V and 0 bases from J, leaving 14 bases between. This CDR3 contains 17 residues. Germline V gives CDR1 SGHRS, CDR2 YFSETQ. The CDR3 reads CASSLRGTLYSGNTIYF. The CDR3 DNA reads TGCGCCAGCAGCTTGAGAGGGACACTTTACTCTGGAAACACCATATATTTT.

The V and J genes are TRBV7-8 and TRBJ1-1; 7 bases align to TRBD1. The CDR3 is 14 residues long. Germline CDR1 reads SGHVS; CDR2 reads FQNEAQ. V was pared by 5 bases and J by 3 bases, with 6 bases of the junction left unmatched. Here the CDR3 DNA reads TGTGCCAGCAGCGGGAGAGACAGGGACACTGAAGCTTTCTTT. Protein sequence: CASSGRDRDTEAFF.

This chain uses TRBV18 with TRBJ2-1; 7 positions agree with TRBD1. From germline, CDR1 is KGHSH and CDR2 LQKENI. CDR3 size: 14 residues. V was pared by 4 bases and J by 5 bases, with 5 bases of the junction left unmatched. The CDR3, as DNA: TGTGCCAGCTCACGGACAGGATTTGACAATGAGCAGTTCTTC. Protein: CASSRTGFDNEQFF.

The chain has TRBV7-9 and TRBJ2-1; D may be TRBD2 (5 bases). V was cut by 4 bases and J by 8 bases, with 18 bases left in between. The CDR3 spans 15 residues. The V gene's germline CDR1 is SEHNR and CDR2 FQNEAQ (reference sequence). The CDR3 sequence: CASSWGVGGGHEQFF. The CDR3 DNA reads as TGTGCCAGCAGCTGGGGAGTGGGCGGCGGGCATGAGCAGTTCTTC.

The chain uses TRBV10-3 and TRBJ2-5; a possible D gene is TRBD1 (5 bases). This CDR3 contains 13 residues. The V gene's germline CDR1 is ENHRY and CDR2 SYGVKD. V lost 11 bases and J lost 11, with 24 bases in between. This CDR3 is CASKRGHLAEQYF. In DNA, the CDR3 is TGTGCCTCCAAAAGGGGCCATCTTGCGGAGCAGTACTTC.

The J gene is TRBJ2-1, the V gene TRBV15, with a tentative D call TRBD2 (5 bases). V shed 0 bases and J shed 9 bases, with 12 bases lying between them. The germline V gene has CDR1 LNHNV and CDR2 YYDKDF (reference sequence). The CDR3 has 14 residues. The CDR3 is CATSRERRAGEQFF. The CDR3 DNA reads as TGTGCCACCAGCAGAGAGAGGCGGGCGGGTGAGCAGTTCTTC.

The V and J genes are TRBV28 and TRBJ2-6, with D perhaps TRBD1 (5 bases). Trimming pared 8 bases from V and 0 bases from J, leaving 14 bases between. Germline V gene data show CDR1 as MDHEN and CDR2 as SYDVKM. The length of the CDR3 is 16 residues. For the CDR3, the DNA is TGTGCCAGCGGGGCACCTACCATCTCTGGGGCCAACGTCCTGACTTTC. Residues: CASGAPTISGANVLTF.

The rearrangement links TRBV7-9 to TRBJ2-7; D assignment may be TRBD1 or TRBD2 (5 bases each). The CDR3 totals 17 residues. V was pared by 0 bases and J by 0 bases, with 15 bases between. CDR1 SEHNR and CDR2 FQNEAQ come from the germline V gene (reference sequence). The chain's CDR3 is CASSLARLRDHSYEQYF. In DNA form, the CDR3 reads TGTGCCAGCAGCTTAGCGCGTCTGAGGGACCACTCCTACGAGCAGTACTTC.

The chain uses TRBV28 and TRBJ2-7; a possible D gene is TRBD1 (6 bases). In germline, CDR1 is MDHEN, CDR2 SYDVKM. This CDR3 has 13 residues. Trimming shortened V by 3 bases and J by 2 bases, and 8 bases separated the two germline ends. Here the CDR3 DNA reads TGTGCCAGCAGTTTGGACAGAACCTACGAGCAGTACTTC. Protein sequence: CASSLDRTYEQYF. Full variable domain (outside the CDR3, taken from reference TRBV28 and TRBJ2-7): DVKVTQSSRYLVKRTGEKVFLECVQDMDHENMFWYRQDPGLGLRLIYFSYDVKMKEKGDIPEGYSVSREKKERFSLILESASTNQTSMYLCASSLDRTYEQYFGPGTRLTVT.

This chain links TRBV6-6 with TRBJ2-7; D might be TRBD2 (6 bases). The V end lost 7 bases, the J end lost 0 bases, and 10 bases lay between the germline ends. The germline CDR1 and CDR2 sequences are MNHNY and SVGAGI (reference sequence). The CDR3 runs to 13 residues. The CDR3 loop is CASTGGASYEQYF. The CDR3 nucleotides are TGTGCCAGCACTGGCGGGGCCTCCTACGAGCAGTACTTC.

The V call is TRBV11-2, the J call TRBJ2-1; D unclear. CDR3 length: 17 amino acids. Germline V gene lookup returns CDR1 SGHAT and CDR2 FQNNGV. Trimming stripped 5 bases from V and 0 bases from J, with 17 bases between. The CDR3 loop reads CASSPSLPRSSYNEQFF. The CDR3 DNA follows: TGTGCCAGCAGCCCTTCGCTGCCGCGAAGCTCCTACAATGAGCAGTTCTTC.

This clone was detected a few times. The CDR3 loop reads CASTPRGMNTEAFF. In DNA form, the CDR3 reads TGTGCCAGCACTCCTAGGGGGATGAACACTGAAGCTTTCTTT. The rearrangement joins TRBV7-9 to TRBJ1-1; tentatively, D is TRBD1 (6 bases). V lost 7 bases and J 0 bases, leaving 12 bases between the germline ends. The CDR3 extends over 14 amino acids. Germline CDR1 and CDR2: SEHNR and FQNEAQ (reference sequence).

This clone came up once. This chain connects TRBV9 to TRBJ2-5; 9 bases fit TRBD2. The length of the CDR3 is 15 residues. The V gene's germline CDR1 is SGDLS and CDR2 YYNGEE. V lost 6 bases and J lost 5; bases outside the gene matches: 11. CDR3 sequence (DNA): TGTGCCAGCACCCGGAATAGCGGGAGTGGGGAGACCCAGTACTTC. It specifies CASTRNSGSGETQYF.

This chain links TRBV28 with TRBJ2-7, with 13 positions matching TRBD2. This CDR3 has 15 amino acids. After removal of 6 bases from V and 3 bases from J, the junction contained 5 bases not matched to a gene. Germline CDR1 reads MDHEN; CDR2 reads SYDVKM. The CDR3 region is CASSAGTSGIYEQYF. The DNA of the CDR3 is TGTGCCAGCAGCGCCGGGACTAGCGGGATCTACGAGCAGTACTTC.

This sequence joins TRBV2 and TRBJ1-1; D unclear. CDR1 is SNHLY, CDR2 FYNNEI, per germline. V lost 4 bases and J lost 5, with 17 bases in between. This CDR3 has 15 amino acids. CDR3 sequence reads: CASSGRGPPGTEAFF. The CDR3, as DNA: TGTGCCAGCAGTGGTCGTGGACCACCGGGGACTGAAGCTTTCTTT.

This rearrangement joins TRBV11-3 to TRBJ2-2; 8 bases fit TRBD1. Germline assignment: CDR1 SGHNT and CDR2 YENEEA. V lost 5 bases and J lost 6; bases outside the gene matches: 8. The CDR3 has 15 residues. CDR3 sequence (DNA): TGTGCCAGCAGCGACAGGGGAAAAGGAGCCGGGGAGCTGTTTTTT. Translated: CASSDRGKGAGELFF.

The chain employs TRBV29-1 and TRBJ2-3; TRBD1 might be the D (5 bases). V lost 4 bases and J lost 9, with 17 bases in between. The CDR3 length is 13 residues. In germline, CDR1 is SQVTM, CDR2 ANQGSEA. CDR3 sequence (DNA): TGCAGCGTTGGAGACAGAGCGACACGGACGCAGTATTTT. Translation gives CSVGDRATRTQYF.